A single sample gave rise to the 3 T cell receptor beta chains below, sequenced in a study of shared clonotypes between healthy human individuals. Clones were sequenced by immunoSEQ multiplex PCR, and TCRdb holds only the in-frame ones, with some missing. The sample consists of almost 750,000 clones, 72% of them appearing once. Sequencing used memory CD4+ T cells sorted from blood. Described subset: CD45RA-negative fraction. All receptors derive from a woman in her 30s in good health.

This clone was detected a few times. The genes are TRBV4-1 and TRBJ1-4; 7 positions match TRBD1. The germline CDR1 and CDR2 sequences are MGHRA and YSYEKL. The CDR3 is 14 amino acids. V lost 4 bases to trimming and J lost 10 bases; unmatched junction nucleotides: 9. The CDR3 DNA reads TGCGCCAGCAGCCCGGGGGGGGACAGCGGAAAACTGTTTTTT. Amino acids: CASSPGGDSGKLFF.

This clone was recorded a few times. A junction boundary mismatches the germline segment, possibly from a read error. In DNA, the CDR3 is TGTGCCAGCAGTGTCCGGGACTACCAGCAGTACTTC. Its translation: CASSVRDYQQYF. The V gene is TRBV5-6, the J gene TRBJ2-7; 7 bases match TRBD2. CDR1 is SGHDT and CDR2 is YYEEEE in the germline V gene. This CDR3 region has 12 residues.

The chain combines TRBV10-3 with TRBJ2-1; TRBD1 matches at 7 bases. The CDR3 extends over 13 amino acids. Germline V gene sequence: CDR1 ENHRY, CDR2 SYGVKD. Trimming cost V 6 bases and J 4 bases; bases outside gene matches: 3. CDR3 amino acids: CAIRPGQYNEQFF. The CDR3 DNA follows: TGTGCCATCAGGCCGGGACAGTACAATGAGCAGTTCTTC.